The TCR beta chain described here comes from a study of blood T cell repertoires in COVID-19. The method was immunoSEQ multiplex PCR; TCRdb's version includes in-frame clones alone and lacks a portion of them. The sample shows 120,000 or so clones, roughly 86% of them seen only once. Trimming removed 5 bases from V and 2 bases from J, with 9 bases in between. Germline V gene data show CDR1 as MNHNY and CDR2 as SVGAGI (reference sequence). The CDR3 covers 13 residues. The chain couples TRBV6-6 to TRBJ1-2; maybe TRBD1 (6 bases). This TCR derives from an older woman with acute or convalescent COVID-19. Sequenced material: peripheral blood. Here the CDR3 DNA reads TGTGCCAGCAGTCCACAGGGCAACTATGGCTACACCTTC. Protein product: CASSPQGNYGYTF.